This T cell receptor beta chain was sequenced during a study of shared clonotypes between healthy human individuals. Of note for this clone: The antigen remains unidentified.

Germline V gene sequence: CDR1 SQVTM, CDR2 ANQGSEA. Trimming pared 6 bases from V and 11 bases from J, leaving 17 bases between. This CDR3 region has 11 residues. Findings of the study overall: Tissue TCR repertoires likely differ from these blood-only repertoires.

Investigators spread the genomic DNA of each subset evenly over several immunoSEQ plates. Measured with immunoSEQ multiplex PCR; TCRdb has only the in-frame clones, and not every one. The data contain about 2,200,000 clones, about 92% of them singletons. Terminally differentiated effector memory CD45RA+ cells were excluded from the naive CD8 cells, which were CD45RO-negative and positively selected for CCR7. This clonotype was sampled from a man aged 18 to 29 in good health. Some clones in this sample may be carry-over from other donors' samples. The source material was naive CD8+ T cells from PBMCs. This chain joins TRBV29-1 and TRBJ2-7, with TRBD1 as a possible D gene (6 bases). The CDR3 here is CSVTAGQGKYF. For the CDR3, the DNA is TGCAGCGTCACCGCTGGGCAGGGGAAGTACTTC.